Shown below are 2 T cell receptor beta chains from a single sample sequenced in a study of Graves' ophthalmopathy and Graves' hyperthyroidism. The authors amplified TCR beta CDR3 regions from RNA transcripts. First-round RT-PCR used HTBI primers; second-round multiplex PCR followed. Via MiXCR, TCRdb re-called the multiplex PCR reads, giving one row per CDR3 protein. Of hundreds of thousands of distinct CDR3 sequences listed, 22% were seen once; the top ten hold approximately 6.9%. The specimen sequenced was peripheral blood. The origin of the receptors is a woman between 18 and 29 years old with stable Graves' hyperthyroidism. Some clones in this sample may be carry-over from other donors' samples.

This sequence joins TRBV30 and TRBJ1-1, with D possibly TRBD1 on 5 matching bases. This CDR3 has 14 residues. Trimming removed 2 bases from V and 4 bases from J, with 14 bases in between. Germline CDR1 is GTSNPN and CDR2 is SVGIG (reference sequence). CDR3 sequence reads: CAWSIMGEATEAFF. CDR3 in DNA: TGTGCCTGGAGTATCATGGGGGAGGCCACTGAAGCTTTCTTT.

This clonotype was seen repeatedly, ten times or more. At one end the junction does not follow the germline gene, possibly because of a read error. This chain joins TRBV20-1 and TRBJ2-4; D is possibly TRBD2 (7 bases). The CDR3 covers 16 residues. The germline V gene encodes CDR1 DFQATT and CDR2 SNEGSKA (reference sequence). The CDR3 sequence: CSARAREGVSKNIQYF. The CDR3 coding sequence is TGCAGTGCGAGAGCTAGGGAGGGGGTATCCAAAAACATTCAGTACTTC.